A single sample is the source of the 23 T cell receptor beta chains below, sequenced in a study of OX40 agonist ivuxolimab in advanced cancers. TCRdb's copy holds only in-frame clones and misses some; the assay was immunoSEQ multiplex PCR. The sample holds about 97,000 clones, 86% seen once. The material sequenced was CD4+ or CD8+ T cells sorted from blood, taken in a trial of the OX40 agonist ivuxolimab. Receptors were obtained from an adult with an advanced solid tumor such as melanoma, head and neck, liver or kidney cancer.

The chain uses TRBV15 and TRBJ1-2; a weak D match, TRBD1 (5 bases). This CDR3 is 16 amino acids long. Trimming removed 0 bases from V and 2 bases from J, with 13 bases in between. Germline lookup yields CDR1 LNHNV and CDR2 YYDKDF (reference sequence). As DNA, the CDR3 is TGTGCCACCAGCAGAGATTACGGGGGAATGAACTATGGCTACACCTTC. Translating gives CATSRDYGGMNYGYTF. Full variable domain (remainder filled in from reference TRBV15 and TRBJ1-2): DAMVIQNPRYQVTQFGKPVTLSCSQTLNHNVMYWYQQKSSQAPKLLFHYYDKDFNNEADTPDNFQSRRPNTSFCFLDIRSPGLGDTAMYLCATSRDYGGMNYGYTFGSGTRLTVV.

The chain uses TRBV5-1 and TRBJ2-5; D ambiguous. The J call is uncertain, as TRBJ2-7 better fits the DNA end. Germline CDR1 is SGHRS and CDR2 is YFSETQ. The CDR3 runs to 14 residues. CDR3 nucleotide sequence: TGCGCCAGCAGCTTGGGCCGGATCTCCTACGAGCAGTACTTC. Its protein product is CASSLGRISYEQYF.

This chain connects TRBV16 to TRBJ1-5; D unresolved. This CDR3 has 13 amino acids. CDR1 is KGHSY, CDR2 FQNENV, per germline. Trimming shortened V by 0 bases and J by 6 bases, and 6 bases separated the two germline ends. CDR3 nucleotides: TGTGCCAGCAGCCAATCGGGCGGTCAGCCCCAGCATTTT. Its translation is CASSQSGGQPQHF.

The table lists this clone with a count of one. The chain joins TRBV19 to TRBJ1-6; D unclear. Trimming took 3 bases from V and 3 from J, leaving 12 bases between them. This CDR3 region has 16 residues. Germline V gives CDR1 LNHDA, CDR2 SQIVND (reference sequence). CDR3 region: CASSMATNFYNSPLHF. CDR3 nucleotides: TGTGCCAGTAGTATGGCGACTAACTTCTATAATTCACCCCTCCACTTT.

V is TRBV4-2 and J is TRBJ2-1; 9 nucleotides line up with TRBD2. The CDR3 has 16 residues. The germline gives CDR1 LGHNA, CDR2 YNFKEQ. The trim removed 4 bases at V and 3 bases at J, leaving 7 bases unmatched. CDR3 nucleotide sequence: TGTGCCAGCAGCCGCCTGACTAGCGGAGACTACAATGAGCAGTTCTTC. It encodes CASSRLTSGDYNEQFF.

This clone was seen only once. V usage is TRBV7-6 and J usage is TRBJ2-4; tentative D call: TRBD1 (5 bases). In germline, CDR1 is SGHVS, CDR2 FNYEAQ. This CDR3 is 13 amino acids long. V shed 1 base and J shed 9 bases, with 10 bases lying between them. The CDR3 loop is CASSLGQGGIQYF. The CDR3 DNA follows: TGTGCCAGCAGCTTAGGGCAGGGTGGCATTCAGTACTTC.

The V gene is TRBV11-3, the J gene TRBJ1-1; no reliable D call. The CDR3 runs to 12 residues. Per germline, CDR1 SGHNT and CDR2 YENEEA. V lost 5 bases and J 2 bases, leaving 6 bases between the germline ends. The DNA for the CDR3 is TGTGCCAGCAGCAATAAAAACACTGAAGCTTTCTTT. It codes for CASSNKNTEAFF.

The chain joins TRBV18 to TRBJ2-6; D possibly corresponds to TRBD2 (5 bases). CDR1 is KGHSH and CDR2 is LQKENI in the germline V gene. The V end lost 0 bases, the J end lost 0 bases, and 9 bases lay between the germline ends. This CDR3 region has 17 residues. The CDR3 DNA follows: TGTGCCAGCTCACCACCGTTGACTATCTCTGGGGCCAACGTCCTGACTTTC. Protein sequence: CASSPPLTISGANVLTF.

The rearrangement links TRBV13 to TRBJ1-1; D is perhaps TRBD1 (6 bases). Trimming left V 6 bases short and J 2 bases short, with 13 bases between. This CDR3 is 14 amino acids long. CDR1 is PRHDT, CDR2 FYEKMQ, per germline (reference sequence). The CDR3 loop reads CASRDDRRNTEAFF. Here the CDR3 DNA reads TGTGCCAGCAGAGATGACAGGAGAAACACTGAAGCTTTCTTT. The variable domain in full, completed from reference TRBV13 and TRBJ1-1, reads AAGVIQSPRHLIKEKRETATLKCYPIPRHDTVYWYQQGPGQDPQFLISFYEKMQSDKGSIPDRFSAQQFSDYHSELNMSSLELGDSALYFCASRDDRRNTEAFFGQGTRLTVV.

V usage is TRBV7-6 and J usage is TRBJ2-2; no clear D gene. The CDR3 sequence is 16 residues long. The germline V gene has CDR1 SGHVS and CDR2 FNYEAQ. The V end lost 5 bases, the J end lost 1 base, and 14 bases lay between the germline ends. The CDR3 region has the DNA TGTGCCAGCAGCCCCCGGAGTAGCCTGAACACCGGGGAGCTGTTTTTT. The encoded protein is CASSPRSSLNTGELFF.

The J gene is TRBJ1-1, the V gene TRBV7-9; 9 bases are a match to TRBD1. Germline CDR1 SEHNR, CDR2 FQNEAQ (reference sequence). CDR3 length: 13 amino acids. With 5 bases clipped from V and 7 bases from J, the junction kept 5 bases outside the gene matches. The CDR3 DNA is TGTGCCAGCAGCCGGACAGGGGCAAGTGAAGCTTTCTTT. Translation: CASSRTGASEAFF.

The CDR3 reads CASSEEGTGYGYTF. Written as DNA, the CDR3 is TGTGCCAGCAGTGAAGAGGGAACCGGTTATGGCTACACCTTC. The rearrangement uses TRBV2 and TRBJ1-2; D ambiguous. V was pared by 1 base and J by 5 bases, with 11 bases between. Per the germline V gene, CDR1 is SNHLY and CDR2 is FYNNEI. This CDR3 comprises 14 residues.

The gene calls are TRBV10-3 and TRBJ2-5, with 8 bases that match TRBD2. The DNA end lines up better with TRBJ2-7; the J call may be wrong. This CDR3 is 17 amino acids long. Per germline, CDR1 ENHRY and CDR2 SYGVKD. CDR3 in amino acids: CAISSREGGLLSYEQYF. CDR3 DNA sequence: TGTGCCATCAGTTCCCGGGAGGGGGGACTCTTATCCTACGAGCAGTACTTC.

This chain uses TRBV7-8 with TRBJ2-5; a weak D match, TRBD1 (6 bases). This CDR3 has 14 amino acids. Trimming left V 5 bases short and J 4 bases short, with 14 bases between. Per the germline V gene, CDR1 is SGHVS and CDR2 is FQNEAQ. The DNA for the CDR3 is TGTGCCAGCAGCCGGCAGGGGTCCGTAGAGACCCAGTACTTC. This encodes CASSRQGSVETQYF.

About this clone: The sample has other DNA sequences that encode this CDR3 too. The chain combines TRBV30 with TRBJ1-5; weak D call: TRBD1 (5 bases). The germline V gene encodes CDR1 GTSNPN and CDR2 SVGIG (reference sequence). The CDR3 loop spans 13 amino acids. V lost 3 bases and J 1 base, leaving 7 bases between the germline ends. The CDR3 here is CAWSRGSNQPQHF. The DNA of the CDR3 is TGTGCCTGGAGCCGGGGGAGCAATCAGCCCCAGCATTTT.

The chain links TRBV2 to TRBJ2-7; the match to TRBD2 covers 12 bases. Germline V gene sequence: CDR1 SNHLY, CDR2 FYNNEI. CDR3 length equals 14 residues. Trimming cost V 6 bases and J 7 bases; bases outside gene matches: 7. CDR3 bases: TGTGCCAGCAGGAGGACTAGCGGGACTGGGGAGCAGTACTTC. The encoded protein is CASRRTSGTGEQYF.

The J gene is TRBJ1-5, the V gene TRBV27, with 7 bases aligning to TRBD1. Germline CDR1 is MNHEY and CDR2 is SMNVEV (reference sequence). Unmatched junction bases numbered 11, after V lost 6 bases and J lost 0 bases. This CDR3 spans 17 amino acids. CDR3 protein: CASRGGTASYSNQPQHF. CDR3 coding DNA: TGTGCCAGCAGAGGCGGGACAGCGAGCTATAGCAATCAGCCCCAGCATTTT.

The chain employs TRBV18 and TRBJ1-5; D is unresolved. The CDR3 loop spans 14 amino acids. CDR1 is KGHSH, CDR2 LQKENI, per germline. Trimming removed 2 bases at V and 2 bases at J, with 7 bases between. CDR3 in DNA: TGTGCCAGCTCACCAGGGCAGGGCAATCAGCCCCAGCATTTT. Its protein product is CASSPGQGNQPQHF.

The CDR3 reads CAWTAQGYSPLHF. The CDR3, as DNA: TGTGCCTGGACGGCACAGGGTTATTCACCCCTCCACTTT. The V and J genes are TRBV30 and TRBJ1-6, with D maybe TRBD1 (6 bases). V dropped 4 bases and J dropped 8 bases, with 12 bases sitting between them. CDR3 length: 13 amino acids. In germline, CDR1 is GTSNPN, CDR2 SVGIG (reference sequence).

V gene TRBV2 combines with J gene TRBJ1-2, with a weak D call TRBD1 (5 bases). The V and J ends lost 7 bases and 2 bases respectively, with 14 bases between them. The CDR3 is made up of 14 amino acids. Germline CDR1 and CDR2: SNHLY and FYNNEI. The CDR3, as DNA: TGTGCCAGCATTGGCGGGGACCGCAACTATGGCTACACCTTC. Encoded protein: CASIGGDRNYGYTF.

The CDR3 loop is CASSQDTGLAYGYTF. The DNA of the CDR3 is TGTGCCAGCAGCCAAGATACAGGGCTAGCCTATGGCTACACCTTC. The J gene is TRBJ1-2, the V gene TRBV4-2, with a tentative D call TRBD1 (6 bases). Germline V lookup: CDR1 LGHNA, CDR2 YNFKEQ. V lost 0 bases, J lost 4 bases, and 12 bases lay in between. This CDR3 spans 15 amino acids.

About this clone itself: This sample includes further DNA sequences coding for the same CDR3. The gene calls are TRBV18 and TRBJ1-1; D is perhaps TRBD1 (5 bases). Germline V CDR1 and CDR2: KGHSH, LQKENI. V was cut by 3 bases and J by 4 bases, with 12 bases left in between. The CDR3 runs to 14 residues. CDR3 in amino acids: CASSPQGGGTEAFF. The CDR3 region has the DNA TGTGCCAGCTCACCTCAGGGAGGTGGCACTGAAGCTTTCTTT.

This sequence joins TRBV6-5 and TRBJ2-7; D is perhaps TRBD1 or TRBD2 (5 bases each). Germline CDR1 reads MNHEY; CDR2 reads SVGAGI. The CDR3 is made up of 16 amino acids. V lost 0 bases, J lost 0 bases, and 12 bases lay in between. CDR3 DNA: TGTGCCAGCAGTTACTCGACCATGGGGACCTCCTACGAGCAGTACTTC. Translating gives CASSYSTMGTSYEQYF.